This entry describes one TCR beta chain. This clonotype appeared once. This clone's antigen is unknown. Base qualities were left out, and no much larger clone turns up one base away. The library was made by 5' RACE. The run used an Illumina HiSeq 2500. A second PCR of 7 to 11 cycles was run with a J-beta primer mix and a sample-barcoded 5' primer. Each TCR beta cDNA molecule received a unique molecular identifier from a template-switch 5' adaptor carrying 12 random nucleotides. At least 2.5 million CDR3-containing paired-end reads were obtained from each sample. The Mint cDNA synthesis kit, primed by a TRBC-specific oligonucleotide, was used to synthesize first-strand cDNA from all RNA. After uracil-DNA glycosylase treatment, a first 18-cycle PCR used universal primers M1SS and BC2_uni_R on all cDNA. The original pipeline was this. For normalization, 1 million high-quality reads were randomly selected from each sample, with every read carrying a distinct molecular identifier. Reads sharing molecular identifiers were discarded rather than binned into consensus sequences. MiTCR, with a Q25 quality threshold and the strictest error-elimination algorithm, was used for CDR3 identification, clonotype clustering and error correction. A nonparametric unseen species model with Euler transformation was used to estimate a lower bound on total TCR beta diversity. TCRdb reanalyzed the raw reads on its own, using fastp at Q25 for trimming and MiXCR for clone calling, and kept in-frame beta chains. Every entry covers one CDR3 protein and lists the most common genes and DNA from its rows. The V and J calls, along with clone size, are taken from TCRdb and not from the paper's own processing. The sample yields 750,000 or so distinct CDR3 sequences; about 25% were counted once. The top ten clones comprise more than 8% of the sample.

The sample originates from a study of blood T cells in healthy people across ages (dated by TCRdb to 2014 to 2015). Regarding the complete study: In model experiments, template switching captured roughly one uniquely barcoded TCR beta cDNA molecule for every two T cells. Age-related changes in TCR beta repertoire diversity were measured in the study by deep sequencing normalized with unique cDNA molecular identifiers. For two donors (one aged 18 to 30 and one aged 80 or older), the study analyzed two additional independent replicas of 1 million unique cDNA reads from the same blood draw. Four age groups were formed from the donors: young (average approximately 15 years), middle-aged (just under 40), aged (about 62) and long-lived (roughly 88).

Taken from the germline V gene, the CDR1 and CDR2 loops are SGHTA and FQGNSA. CDR3 length: 15 amino acids, cysteine to phenylalanine. The kept DNA is CDR3 alone, 45 bases in frame from the first base. Trimming costs V 6 bases and J 0 bases, and their ends lie 14 bases apart. Study-wide conclusions, independent of this receptor: Observed TCR beta diversity per million T cells fell roughly linearly with age, and a significant reduction was already apparent by age approximately 40. A strong correlation was found between observed TCR beta diversity and the percentage of naive T cells measured by flow cytometry. Total diversity estimates from one million sequenced T cells were considered lower bounds and underestimates. Compared with the aged group, the long-lived group had more naive CD4+ T cells, fewer expanded clones and increased TCR diversity, suggesting age selection. The CMV infection status of donors was not known, potentially confounding age-related changes in expanded clonotypes. Bulk unsorted PBMC profiling prevented conclusive comparison of naive and antigen-experienced compartments.

Systemically healthy Caucasian individuals from Russia, about 38 in total and aged about 6 to 90 years, were included as donors. Each donor gave ten milliliters of peripheral blood, collected into EDTA-treated Vacutainer tubes. Ficoll-Paque density-gradient centrifugation was used to isolate PBMCs, with at least 6.5 million per sample. Total RNA, at least 5 micrograms per sample, was extracted from PBMCs with Trizol reagent. The percentages of naive CD45RAhigh/CD27high T cells were determined by flow cytometry on a PBMC aliquot from every donor. In addition, the sample was reused for a study of T cells of mothers and their children. The second investigation adds: The donors were nine systemically healthy Caucasian individuals, made up of three mothers and their six children. cDNA synthesis used all of the extracted RNA, with around 1.5 ug of RNA in each 15 ul reaction. Sample barcodes and 2-4 random nucleotides were added via the M1S primer in the second PCR. Over 8 million TCR beta CDR3 reads were obtained for each mother, and approximately 3.2 million reads were obtained for each child. In both related and unrelated pairs, thymic selection shapes the output of TCR recombination in a similar way, with inherited differences having only a minor effect. Normalized repertoire overlap in related mother-child pairs was always slightly higher than in unrelated mother-child pairs, but the difference was never significant. Persistent microchimeric T cell clones were not detected, at a sensitivity of about 100 clones per million clonotypes. To look for features that set related mother-child pairs apart from unrelated individuals, the researchers ran deep NGS to compare the TCR beta repertoires of mothers and children. Mothers averaged about 37 +/- 4 years of age and children averaged around 11 +/- 4 years. After adapter ligation was performed with NEBNext reagents, the libraries were sequenced on an Illumina HiSeq 2000 with 100+100 nt paired-end reads. To prevent cross-contamination, the mother and child libraries were prepared one month apart and sequenced in separate runs. For each donor, somewhere between roughly 450,000 and 2,000,000 distinct TCR beta clonotypes were identified. Naive TCR beta clonotypes were estimated from low-frequency clonotypes matched to each donor's FACS-determined naive share, without sorting.

What was sequenced was blood. The chain is encoded by TRBV7-2 joined to TRBJ2-5; the D gene assignment is perhaps TRBD1 or TRBD2, with each matching 5 bases. The sequence was obtained from a boy younger than 18 in good health. The CDR3 sequence is CASRQNPGHQETQYF. The sequenced DNA: TGTGCCAGCAGACAAAACCCGGGACACCAAGAGACCCAGTACTTC.